This TCR beta chain is from a study of blood T cell repertoires in COVID-19. The overall study: Acute and convalescent COVID-19 samples came from the United States, Italy and Spain. T cells, B-cell-depleted T cells, or PBMCs provided the cDNA or gDNA that served as material.

The ends lost 4 bases at V and 6 bases at J; junction bases unmatched: 4. The germline gives CDR1 KGHSH, CDR2 LQKENI. CDR3 length equals 13 residues. Seattle patients were enrolled during active infection and followed longitudinally. Original processing methods: Reference gene primers were amplified, and this amplification served to estimate nucleated cell counts. Repertoires were generated with immunoSEQ multiplex PCR, while TCRdb's copy carries only in-frame clones and drops some. V and J calls and clone size are copied from that table; D and trimming were computed from the DNA. The sample carries about 480,000 clones, roughly nine tenths recorded once.

Sample: peripheral blood. This sequence was found in a woman between 50 and 59 years old with COVID-19, enrolled during active disease. V is TRBV18 and J is TRBJ2-3; 7 bases agree with TRBD1. The CDR3 sequence: CASSQGARDTQYF. The CDR3 nucleotides are TGTGCCAGCTCACAGGGGGCAAGGGATACGCAGTATTTT. The whole variable domain, filled in from reference TRBV18 and TRBJ2-3, reads NAGVMQNPRHLVRRRGQEARLRCSPMKGHSHVYWYRQLPEEGLKFMVYLQKENIIDESGMPKERFSAEFPKEGPSILRIQQVVRGDSAAYFCASSQGARDTQYFGPGTRLTVL.